This TCR beta chain was sequenced during a study of T cell responses to AZD1222 COVID-19 vaccine. Study-wide findings and caveats: Elevations in Spike-specific TCR breadth and depth followed administration of two AZD1222 doses.

Unmatched junction bases numbered 15, after V lost 2 bases and J lost 4 bases. CDR3 length: 19 residues. Germline CDR1 reads SGHTA; CDR2 reads FQGNSA. Repertoires were generated with immunoSEQ multiplex PCR, while TCRdb's copy carries only in-frame clones and drops some. The data contain under 200,000 clones, over 85% of them singletons. Details on this clone: What it binds is unknown.

The rearrangement links TRBV7-2 to TRBJ2-5, with 11 bases lining up with TRBD2. The clonotype was recovered from an adult who received the MenACWY meningococcal vaccine as a control. Here the sequenced sample was peripheral blood, taken 28 days after the second dose of the MenACWY control vaccine. CDR3 region: CASSLHGTSGAGEGETQYF. The CDR3 DNA reads as TGTGCCAGCAGCTTACATGGGACTAGCGGAGCGGGGGAGGGAGAGACCCAGTACTTC.